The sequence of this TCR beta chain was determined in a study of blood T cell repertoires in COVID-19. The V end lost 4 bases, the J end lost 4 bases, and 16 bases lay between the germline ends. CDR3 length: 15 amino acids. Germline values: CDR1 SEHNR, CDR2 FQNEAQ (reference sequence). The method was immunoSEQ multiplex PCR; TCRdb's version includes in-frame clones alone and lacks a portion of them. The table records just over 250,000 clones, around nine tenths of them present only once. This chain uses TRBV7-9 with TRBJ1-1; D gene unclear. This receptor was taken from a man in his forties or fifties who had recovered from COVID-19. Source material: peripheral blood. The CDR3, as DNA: TGTGCCAGCAGCTCCCCTGGTGGCCGGGGCACTGAAGCTTTCTTT. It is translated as CASSSPGGRGTEAFF.